The 15 T cell receptor beta chains in this list originate from one sample, sequenced in a study of immune heterogeneity within non-small cell lung tumors. TCR beta CDR3 amplification used multiplex PCR with 32 V and 13 J primers. TCRdb recomputed calls from the multiplex PCR reads with MiXCR, one row per CDR3 protein. The sample consists of some 10,000 distinct CDR3 sequences, roughly a third of them appearing once. Template material for each sample was 550 to 700 ng of bulk tumor genomic DNA. Several biopsies per primary tumor, spaced far apart, were taken during surgery. The study cohort was described as untreated, and its members had newly diagnosed non-small cell lung cancer. They went on to have curative surgery. The specimen was lung tumor tissue. The receptors shown here come from a man aged 55 to 70 with non-small cell lung cancer.

This clonotype has ten or more counts. The V gene is TRBV11-2, the J gene TRBJ2-2; 16 bases map to TRBD2. The germline V gene encodes CDR1 SGHAT and CDR2 FQNNGV. J lost 6 bases, V lost 5 bases, and 3 bases had no gene match. This CDR3 is 16 amino acids long. CDR3 bases: TGTGCCAGCAGCCCCGGGACTAGCGGGAGGGCCGGGGAGCTGTTTTTT. As protein: CASSPGTSGRAGELFF. Variable domain in full (rest from reference TRBV11-2 and TRBJ2-2): EAGVAQSPRYKIIEKRQSVAFWCNPISGHATLYWYQQILGQGPKLLIQFQNNGVVDDSQLPKDRFSAERLKGVDSTLKIQPAKLEDSAVYLCASSPGTSGRAGELFFGEGSRLTVL.

This clonotype counts as medium-sized. The rearrangement joins TRBV16 to TRBJ2-7; 10 nucleotides line up with TRBD1. In germline, CDR1 is KGHSY, CDR2 FQNENV. This CDR3 is built from 17 residues. The V and J ends lost 4 bases and 2 bases, in that order; junction bases with no gene match: 11. The CDR3 nucleotides are TGTGCCAGCAGCCCAAATCTGCCGGGACAGGGGACCTACGAGCAGTACTTC. It specifies CASSPNLPGQGTYEQYF.

Notes on this clonotype: One base away lies a much larger clone, so this may be a sequencing read error. V is TRBV7-9 and J is TRBJ1-3; D not certain. The CDR3 has 15 residues. Germline V gene lookup returns CDR1 SEHNR and CDR2 FQNEAQ (reference sequence). The CDR3 loop reads CAGSLGQSSGNTIYF. Written as DNA, the CDR3 is TGTGCCGGCAGCTTAGGTCAAAGCTCTGGAAACACCATATATTTT.

The chain links TRBV2 to TRBJ1-6; the match to TRBD1 covers 7 bases. CDR1 is SNHLY, CDR2 FYNNEI, per germline. The CDR3 is made up of 16 amino acids. V trimming: 9 bases; J trimming: 1 base; junction bases outside the gene matches: 9. The chain's CDR3 is CASTDRAESYNSPLHF. CDR3 nucleotides: TGTGCCAGTACTGACAGGGCGGAGTCCTATAATTCACCCCTCCACTTT. Drawing the rest from reference TRBV2 and TRBJ1-6, the complete variable domain is EPEVTQTPSHQVTQMGQEVILRCVPISNHLYFYWYRQILGQKVEFLVSFYNNEISEKSEIFDDQFSVERPDGSNFTLKIRSTKLEDSAMYFCASTDRAESYNSPLHFGNGTRLTVT.

The chain couples TRBV7-3 to TRBJ2-1, with TRBD2 as a possible D gene (6 bases). The V gene's germline CDR1 is SGHTA and CDR2 FQGTGA. Trimming pared 2 bases from V and 10 bases from J, leaving 9 bases between. The CDR3 totals 12 residues. For the CDR3, the DNA is TGTGCCAGCAGCTTAGGGGGAGGCGAGCAGTTCTTC. Translated: CASSLGGGEQFF.

The gene calls are TRBV20-1 and TRBJ2-7; 10 nucleotides align to TRBD1. Germline-derived CDR1 and CDR2 are DFQATT and SNEGSKA (reference sequence). The trim removed 2 bases at V and 2 bases at J, leaving 9 bases unmatched. There are 16 residues in the CDR3. The CDR3 DNA follows: TGCAGTGCTAGACGTAGACCGGGACAGGGGCCCTACGAGCAGTACTTC. Translation: CSARRRPGQGPYEQYF.

This clonotype is deemed medium-sized (0.01 to 0.1%). This chain links TRBV6-2 or TRBV6-3 with TRBJ2-7, with 10 bases that match TRBD1. Germline assignment: CDR1 MNHEY and CDR2 SVGEGT. CDR3 length: 16 residues. The J segment lost 2 bases and the V segment lost 4 bases, leaving 8 bases of the junction unmatched. CDR3 bases: TGTGCCAGCAGTTCGCAGCATGGGACAGGGGCCTACGAGCAGTACTTC. As protein: CASSSQHGTGAYEQYF.

The genes are TRBV4-1 and TRBJ1-5; D is ambiguous. CDR3 size: 15 residues. CDR1 MGHRA and CDR2 YSYEKL come from the germline V gene. V was cut by 1 base and J by 0 bases, with 7 bases left in between. CDR3 residues: CASSQVPGSNQPQHF. As DNA, the CDR3 is TGCGCCAGCAGCCAAGTTCCGGGTAGCAATCAGCCCCAGCATTTT.

This clonotype has ten or more counts. The gene calls are TRBV9 and TRBJ2-1; 7 bases map to TRBD2. The CDR3 spans 16 residues. V trimming: 0 bases; J trimming: 5 bases; junction bases outside the gene matches: 8. CDR1 is SGDLS and CDR2 is YYNGEE in the germline V gene. The CDR3 DNA follows: TGTGCCAGCAGCGTAGGCGTACTAGCGAGCAACAATGAGCAGTTCTTC. Translated: CASSVGVLASNNEQFF.

By sample fraction, this clonotype is medium-sized (0.01 to 0.1%). V is TRBV30 and J is TRBJ1-6; TRBD1 matches at 7 bases. Trimming at V came to 3 bases and at J to 8 bases, leaving 7 bases not matched to a gene. Germline CDR1 reads GTSNPN; CDR2 reads SVGIG (reference sequence). The CDR3 is 14 residues long. CDR3 nucleotides: TGTGCCTGGAGCGATCAGGGGGTGGATTCACCCCTCCACTTT. Its protein product is CAWSDQGVDSPLHF.

This clonotype was detected ten times or more. V and J are TRBV6-1 and TRBJ2-7; 9 bases are a match to TRBD1. Germline assignment: CDR1 MNHNS and CDR2 SASEGT. The CDR3 covers 16 residues. Germline trimming cut 5 bases from V and 1 base from J; bases unmatched to any gene: 9. CDR3 region: CASSPGTGIGSYEQYF. The CDR3 region has the DNA TGTGCCAGCAGTCCCGGGACAGGGATTGGGTCCTACGAGCAGTACTTC.

The CDR3 DNA follows: TGCAGTGCTAGAGAGCGCCTCGGACAGGGGGTTGGCAATGAGCAGTTCTTC. It codes for CSARERLGQGVGNEQFF. This chain links TRBV20-1 with TRBJ2-1; 10 nucleotides match TRBD1. This CDR3 is built from 17 residues. From germline, CDR1 is DFQATT and CDR2 SNEGSKA (reference sequence). With 0 bases clipped from V and 6 bases from J, the junction kept 11 bases outside the gene matches.

The chain carries TRBV7-7 and TRBJ2-7, with D perhaps TRBD1 (6 bases). V lost 3 bases, J lost 3 bases, and 12 bases lay in between. CDR1 is SSHAT, CDR2 FNYEAQ, per germline (reference sequence). The CDR3 has 14 residues. The CDR3 region has the DNA TGTGCCAGCAGCTTCCAGGCAGGGGACTACGAGCAGTACTTC. Its protein product is CASSFQAGDYEQYF.

V usage is TRBV20-1 and J usage is TRBJ2-7; D may be TRBD2 (5 bases). The CDR3 contains 12 residues. With 6 bases removed from V and 6 bases from J, the gap between germline ends came to 15 bases. Germline-derived CDR1 and CDR2 are DFQATT and SNEGSKA (reference sequence). For the CDR3, the DNA is TGCAGTGCCCGATCGGACTCGGCCGAGCAGTACTTC. Its protein product is CSARSDSAEQYF.

This clonotype has ten or more counts. The chain employs TRBV6-1 and TRBJ1-4; no clear D gene. Per the germline V gene, CDR1 is MNHNS and CDR2 is SASEGT. V shed 7 bases and J shed 8 bases, with 8 bases lying between them. The CDR3 extends over 11 amino acids. The CDR3 coding sequence is TGTGCCAGCACCGAGGTGGAAAAACTGTTTTTT. Amino acids: CASTEVEKLFF.